The T cell receptor beta chain under discussion was sequenced for a study of early T cells in non-severe SARS-CoV-2 infection. Study-level findings and limits: VDJdb-based matching was biased toward anti-spike CD8 responses and missed private and CD4 specificities.

Notes on this clonotype: The antigen is not known.

MiXCR, run by TCRdb on the 5' RACE reads, gives a single entry per CDR3 protein. Of under 70,000 distinct CDR3 sequences listed, roughly 11% were seen once; the top ten hold 3% to 4%. Trimming took off 3 bases at V and 4 bases at J, with 7 bases between the two ends. This CDR3 has 11 residues. Germline assignment: CDR1 DFQATT and CDR2 SNEGSKA (reference sequence). The TCR originated in an adult who was a healthcare worker with PCR-confirmed SARS-CoV-2 infection or an uninfected control (not recorded which). The material sequenced was whole blood. V gene TRBV20-1 combines with J gene TRBJ2-7; no reliable D call. The CDR3 DNA follows: TGCAGTGCTAGTGTTAGTTACGAGCAGTACTTC. Translation: CSASVSYEQYF.